Below are 8 T cell receptor beta chains sequenced from a single sample in a study of blood T cell repertoires in COVID-19. TCRdb's table, derived via immunoSEQ multiplex PCR, lists solely in-frame clones and lacks some. The table has 250,000 to 350,000 clones, 75% to 90% seen once. The sample taken for sequencing was peripheral blood. The receptors were gathered from a man younger than 35 with active or convalescent COVID-19.

On this clone itself: This sample also contains other DNA sequences that code for the same CDR3. The CDR3 DNA sequence: TGTGCCAGCAGTTTAGTACGGGATCAGCCCCAGCATTTT. Protein product: CASSLVRDQPQHF. The chain joins TRBV28 to TRBJ1-5, with D uncertain. The CDR3 spans 13 residues. CDR1 and CDR2 (germline): MDHEN, SYDVKM. Trimming removed 2 bases from V and 5 bases from J, with 7 bases in between. The entire variable domain, with the rest obtained from reference TRBV28 and TRBJ1-5, is as follows: DVKVTQSSRYLVKRTGEKVFLECVQDMDHENMFWYRQDPGLGLRLIYFSYDVKMKEKGDIPEGYSVSREKKERFSLILESASTNQTSMYLCASSLVRDQPQHFGDGTRLSIL.

CDR3 sequence reads: CASSFLGQGKTYEQYF. The CDR3 region has the DNA TGTGCCAGCAGTTTTCTAGGACAGGGAAAGACCTACGAGCAGTACTTC. The chain uses TRBV27 and TRBJ2-7, with 8 bases lining up with TRBD1. Germline assignment: CDR1 MNHEY and CDR2 SMNVEV (reference sequence). This CDR3 is 16 amino acids long. V was pared by 3 bases and J by 2 bases, with 9 bases of the junction left unmatched.

V is TRBV3-1 (or the pseudogene TRBV3-2) and J is TRBJ2-3, with TRBD2 identical over 14 bases. The CDR3 runs 16 residues. CDR1 is LGHDT, CDR2 YNNKEL, per germline (reference sequence). With V trimmed by 4 bases and J by 6 bases, 6 bases remained unmatched. The CDR3 sequence is CASSLGLAGVLDTQYF. The DNA of the CDR3 is TGTGCCAGCAGCCTGGGACTAGCGGGAGTGTTGGATACGCAGTATTTT.

The chain recombines TRBV7-6 with TRBJ2-1, with D unresolved. The CDR3 extends over 15 amino acids. The germline V gene has CDR1 SGHVS and CDR2 FNYEAQ. Trimming removed 3 bases at V and 0 bases at J, with 9 bases between. CDR3 bases: TGTGCCAGCAGCTTTTCCCGGAGCTCCTACAATGAGCAGTTCTTC. Amino acid sequence: CASSFSRSSYNEQFF.

V gene TRBV9 combines with J gene TRBJ2-1; 7 nucleotides agree with TRBD2. This CDR3 spans 15 amino acids. V lost 7 bases and J lost 4; bases outside the gene matches: 11. The germline CDR1 and CDR2 sequences are SGDLS and YYNGEE. The CDR3 nucleotides are TGTGCCAGCTCACCCACCGGGACTAATTACAATGAGCAGTTCTTC. It translates to CASSPTGTNYNEQFF. Looking up the rest from reference TRBV9 and TRBJ2-1 gives the full variable domain: DSGVTQTPKHLITATGQRVTLRCSPRSGDLSVYWYQQSLDQGLQFLIQYYNGEERAKGNILERFSAQQFPDLHSELNLSSLELGDSALYFCASSPTGTNYNEQFFGPGTRLTVL.

This rearrangement joins TRBV6-2 or TRBV6-3 to TRBJ2-7; tentatively, D is TRBD1 (5 bases). The ends were cut back, 0 bases at V and 3 bases at J, with 9 bases in the middle. Germline lookup yields CDR1 MNHEY and CDR2 SVGEGT. The CDR3 is made up of 14 amino acids. The CDR3 sequence is CASSYSSQGYEQYF. The CDR3 region has the DNA TGTGCCAGCAGTTACTCGAGTCAGGGCTACGAGCAGTACTTC.

The gene calls are TRBV19 and TRBJ2-5; a possible D gene is TRBD2 (5 bases). Trimming left V 1 base short and J 5 bases short, with 11 bases between. The CDR3 is made up of 14 amino acids. Germline V gene lookup returns CDR1 LNHDA and CDR2 SQIVND (reference sequence). CDR3 sequence: CASSIGPGSETQYF. The DNA of the CDR3 is TGTGCCAGTAGTATAGGCCCGGGGTCGGAGACCCAGTACTTC.

The chain combines TRBV6-5 with TRBJ2-2; D ambiguous. Germline CDR1 and CDR2: MNHEY and SVGAGI. The CDR3 runs 15 residues. V was trimmed by 5 bases and J by 0 bases, leaving 10 bases between them. CDR3 in amino acids: CASSPVPTNTGELFF. As DNA, the CDR3 is TGTGCCAGCAGTCCCGTTCCTACGAACACCGGGGAGCTGTTTTTT.